This TCR beta chain was identified during a study of PD-1 blockade in classical Hodgkin lymphoma. This clone was seen more than once but under ten times. Per the germline V gene, CDR1 is MNHNS and CDR2 is SASEGT. V was pared by 1 base and J by 1 base, with 10 bases between. The CDR3 consists of 15 residues. This sample's time point: cycle 4 day 1 (C4D1), after 5 to 7 weeks of nivolumab. Every patient experienced relapse after autologous stem cell transplantation, and brentuximab vedotin exposure varied. TCRdb's copy holds only in-frame clones and misses some; the assay was immunoSEQ multiplex PCR. The sample includes about 47,000 clones, 80% of them seen just once.

This sequence joins TRBV6-1 and TRBJ1-1; D uncertain. The material was peripheral blood mononuclear cells (PBMCs), obtained before the fourth cycle of nivolumab. This clonotype originated in a human donor with classical Hodgkin lymphoma. This CDR3 reads CASSEGIGWNTEAFF. The CDR3 DNA follows: TGTGCCAGCAGTGAAGGGATAGGGTGGAACACTGAAGCTTTCTTT.